The T cell receptor beta chain described here comes from a study of CD8+ T cells in alopecia areata. The V gene's germline CDR1 is NNHDY and CDR2 SYVADS. The CDR3 extends over 12 amino acids. Pooled cells of cutaneous lymph node origin were sorted on CD4, CD8alpha, NKG2D, NKG2ACE and other markers. Note on this clone: Gene names refer to mouse genes. The CDR3 end lies 4 residues beyond the end of the read and is filled in from the germline J gene.

It was cDNA, reverse transcribed from extracted RNA, that served as the sequencing template. TCRdb's copy holds only in-frame clones and misses some; the assay was immunoSEQ multiplex PCR. This sample carries 250,000 or so clones, none of them present only once. The sequence came from a C3H/HeJ mouse with alopecia areata. The MHC haplotype recorded for the strain is H2-k. This chain links TRBV13-3 with TRBJ2-7, with D possibly matching TRBD1 (5 bases). The specimen was CD4+ T cells sorted from a lymph node. The CDR3 loop reads CASSLDTYEQYF. Partial CDR3 DNA: TGTGCCAGCAGTCTGGACACATAT.